These 7 T cell receptor beta chains were all obtained from the same sample, sequenced in a study of T cells in Graves' hyperthyroidism and ophthalmopathy. Amplified TCR beta CDR3 regions came from RNA transcripts. During a first-round RT-PCR of the TCR CDR3, the HTBI primer set was used. One entry per CDR3 protein, called by TCRdb with MiXCR from the multiplex PCR reads. The table lists 400,000 to 600,000 distinct CDR3 sequences, roughly 16% of them singletons. The sample was blood. Receptors were obtained from a woman in her 30s with Graves' ophthalmopathy.

This clonotype was observed a handful of times. In DNA form, the CDR3 reads TGTGCCGGGGGGGGGGTCTACTCTGGAAACACCATATATTTT. Amino acids: CAGGGVYSGNTIYF. The chain joins TRBV12-3 or TRBV12-4 to TRBJ1-3; perhaps TRBD1 as D (5 bases). With 11 bases removed from V and 0 bases from J, the gap between germline ends came to 14 bases. CDR3 length: 14 amino acids.

This clonotype was seen many times. The junction departs from the called germline gene at one end, perhaps through a read error. The chain has TRBV20-1 and TRBJ2-7, with D tentatively TRBD1 or TRBD2 (5 bases each). Germline-derived CDR1 and CDR2 are DFQATT and SNEGSKA (reference sequence). The CDR3 is 14 amino acids. DNA for the CDR3: TGCAGTGCAAGAGGGGCAGGTGGAAGCTACGAGCAGTACTTC. Protein sequence: CSARGAGGSYEQYF.

This clonotype has at least ten counts. The chain employs TRBV7-2 and TRBJ1-2; D is undetermined. This CDR3 contains 13 residues. Trimming shortened V by 1 base and J by 2 bases, and 5 bases separated the two germline ends. The V gene's germline CDR1 is SGHTA and CDR2 FQGNSA. CDR3 loop: CASSLEQNYGYTF. The DNA for the CDR3 is TGTGCCAGCAGCTTAGAACAGAACTATGGCTACACCTTC.

The J gene is TRBJ2-3, the V gene TRBV7-2, with D unclear. Per germline, CDR1 SGHTA and CDR2 FQGNSA. There are 16 residues in the CDR3. V shed 1 base and J shed 5 bases, with 16 bases lying between them. The CDR3 sequence is CASSLDSSVEGDTQYF. The CDR3 coding sequence is TGTGCCAGCAGCTTAGATTCGTCAGTAGAAGGAGATACGCAGTATTTT.

Ten or more counts support this clonotype. This sequence joins TRBV6-1 and TRBJ1-6, with 11 bases lining up with TRBD1. The CDR3 sequence is 18 residues long. Germline V gene lookup returns CDR1 MNHNS and CDR2 SASEGT. The V and J ends lost 7 bases and 7 bases, in that order; junction bases with no gene match: 15. The CDR3 region has the DNA TGTGCCAGCACTCCTAGAGCGGACAGGGGGCGATGGAATTCACCCCTCCACTTT. It specifies CASTPRADRGRWNSPLHF.

About this clonotype itself: Since a much larger clone is just one base distant, this may be a read error. The J gene is TRBJ2-3, the V gene TRBV6-1; 7 nucleotides match TRBD2. The CDR3 is made up of 17 amino acids. Germline assignment: CDR1 MNHNS and CDR2 SASEGT. In DNA form, the CDR3 reads TGTGCCAGCAGTGACCGATCGGGAGGCTCTAGCACAGGTACGCAGTATTTT. Translated: CASSDRSGGSSTGTQYF.

This clonotype occurred many times. This sequence joins TRBV24-1 and TRBJ1-1, with 11 nucleotides matching TRBD1. Trimming cost V 8 bases and J 5 bases; bases outside gene matches: 9. The CDR3 length is 15 residues. The germline V gene has CDR1 KGHDR and CDR2 SFDVKD. CDR3 in amino acids: CATTADRGHFTEAFF. CDR3 in DNA: TGTGCCACCACCGCGGACAGGGGGCATTTTACTGAAGCTTTCTTT.